The clone carrying this TCR beta chain appeared many times. Its target is not known. This entry is derived from a study of regulatory T cells in long-lasting Graves disease. General study results and limits: Persistent disease preferred TRBV28, TRBJ1-2 and TRBJ2-5; new disease, TRBV20-1 and TRBJ2-1.

Building of the TCR beta libraries involved iRepertoire HTBI primers and Arm-PCR of CDR3 regions. TCRdb re-called the multiplex PCR reads through MiXCR, storing one row per CDR3 protein. The sample holds 400,000 to 500,000 distinct CDR3 sequences, about 15% seen once. Time point: newly diagnosed GD, antithyroid drugs for less than 3 months. Isolated PBMC RNA provided the starting material for the TCR library. The CDR3 length is 14 residues. V was trimmed by 6 bases and J by 3 bases, leaving 15 bases between them. In germline, CDR1 is SGHNT, CDR2 YENEEA. These data also featured in a second study, about T cells in Graves' hyperthyroidism and ophthalmopathy. That report notes: Not enrolled were patients with uncontrolled infection, other autoimmune disease, pregnancy or lactation.

The TCR was taken from a woman in her forties with Graves disease. The chain uses TRBV11-3 and TRBJ2-7, with D perhaps TRBD1 (7 bases). Source: peripheral blood mononuclear cells (PBMCs), taken at new diagnosis, from a patient treated with antithyroid drugs. Here the CDR3 reads CASSTGDSFYEQYF. The CDR3 DNA sequence: TGTGCCAGCAGTACAGGGGACTCTTTCTACGAGCAGTACTTC.